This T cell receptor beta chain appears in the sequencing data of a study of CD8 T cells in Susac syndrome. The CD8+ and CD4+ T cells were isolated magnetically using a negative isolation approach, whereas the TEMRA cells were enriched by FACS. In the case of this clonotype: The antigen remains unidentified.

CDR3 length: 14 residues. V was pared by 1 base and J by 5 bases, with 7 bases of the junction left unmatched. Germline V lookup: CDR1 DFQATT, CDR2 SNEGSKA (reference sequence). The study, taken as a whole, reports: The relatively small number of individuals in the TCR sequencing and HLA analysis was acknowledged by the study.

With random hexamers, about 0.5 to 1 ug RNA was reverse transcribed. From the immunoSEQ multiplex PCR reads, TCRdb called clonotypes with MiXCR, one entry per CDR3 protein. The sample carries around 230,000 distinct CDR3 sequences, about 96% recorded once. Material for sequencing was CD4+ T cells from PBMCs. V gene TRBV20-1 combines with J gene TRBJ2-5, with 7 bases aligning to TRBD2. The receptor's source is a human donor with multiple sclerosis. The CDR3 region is CSARVSGLEETQYF. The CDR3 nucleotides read TGCAGTGCTAGAGTCTCAGGACTAGAGGAGACCCAGTACTTC.